Listed below are T cell receptor beta chains from one sample, sequenced in a study of T cell responses to AZD1222 COVID-19 vaccine. Libraries were prepared by immunoSEQ multiplex PCR; TCRdb keeps only in-frame clonotypes and omits some of them. Among 150,000 to 200,000 clones listed, 85% to 95% were seen once. Sequenced here: peripheral blood, sampled 28 days after the second AZD1222 dose. All receptors derive from an adult who received the AZD1222 COVID-19 vaccine. CDR3s include the opening cysteine and the closing phenylalanine or tryptophan. A D gene is named only where the DNA matches it firmly. Size values are once, few and many counts, or a class for expanded clones, and some rows have none.

V gene	D gene	J gene	clone size	CDR3 DNA	CDR3 protein
TRBV14	NA	TRBJ2-7	NA	TGTGCCAGCAGTCCCAACAGGGACACCTACGAGCAGTACTTC	CASSPNRDTYEQYF
TRBV19	TRBD1	TRBJ2-1	NA	TGTGCCAGTAGGGGCTCGGGACAGGGGGCCTACAATGAGCAGTTCTTC	CASRGSGQGAYNEQFF
TRBV28	TRBD2	TRBJ2-1	once	TGTGCCAGCAGTTCACCAGGACTAGCGGAGGGGGGTGAGCAGTTCTTC	CASSSPGLAEGGEQFF
TRBV20-1	TRBD1	TRBJ1-1	NA	TGCAGTGCTAGTTCTGACAGGGTAAACACTGAAGCTTTCTTT	CSASSDRVNTEAFF
TRBV11-2	NA	TRBJ2-7	NA	TGTGCCAGCAGCCGACCCTCTGGGGAGTCCTGGTACGAGCAGTACTTC	CASSRPSGESWYEQYF
TRBV3-1/TRBV3-2	NA	TRBJ1-1	NA	TGTGCCAGCAGCCAAGGCCTCGAGCCCGGCACTGAAGCTTTCTTT	CASSQGLEPGTEAFF
TRBV30	TRBD1	TRBJ2-2	NA	TGTGCCTGGAGACTCCAGGGGGTTAGCACCGGGGAGCTGTTTTTT	CAWRLQGVSTGELFF
TRBV6-2/TRBV6-3	NA	TRBJ1-1	once	TGTGCCAGCAGTTACAAACAGAATATGAACACTGAAGCTTTCTTT	CASSYKQNMNTEAFF
TRBV24-1	NA	TRBJ1-6	NA	TGTGCCACCAGTGAACGGGACTGGGGTGAAGCGGCCCTCCACTTT	CATSERDWGEAALHF
TRBV6-9	TRBD1	TRBJ1-2	NA	TGTGCCAGCGGGACAGGGCTGCTAGACTATGGCTACACCTTC	CASGTGLLDYGYTF
TRBV18	NA	TRBJ1-2	NA	TGTGCCAGCTCATCCCGGGCTGATTCAGCAGATGGCTACACCTTC	CASSSRADSADGYTF
TRBV7-8	NA	TRBJ1-4	NA	TGTGCCAGCAGCCTCGGGAGGGGCAGAACTAATGAAAAACTGTTTTTT	CASSLGRGRTNEKLFF
TRBV30	NA	TRBJ1-1	once	TGTGCCTGGAGCAGGAACACTGAAGCTTTCTTT	CAWSRNTEAFF
TRBV27	TRBD1	TRBJ1-1	NA	TGTGCCAGCAGTTTAATAAGGGGGCGGGCGCGGAGCACTGAAGCTTTCTTT	CASSLIRGRARSTEAFF
TRBV30	TRBD1	TRBJ2-7	NA	TGTGCCTGGAGTGTCGCCACCCTGGACAGGAGCTCCTACGAGCAGTACTTC	CAWSVATLDRSSYEQYF
TRBV21-1	NA	TRBJ1-5	NA	TGTGCCAGCAGCAAATGCCAGGGGAAGCAGCCCCAGCATTTT	CASSKCQGKQPQHF
TRBV7-2	TRBD2	TRBJ2-1	NA	TGTGCCAGCAGCTTAGCGATAGGACTAGCCTGGAATGAGCAGTTCTTC	CASSLAIGLAWNEQFF
TRBV5-6	TRBD2	TRBJ2-7	NA	TGTGCCAGCAGCCCTTGGGAGGGCGAGCAGTACTTC	CASSPWEGEQYF
TRBV4-1	NA	TRBJ1-4	once	TGCGCCAGCAGCCAACGGACTACGCCGAATGAAAAACTGTTTTTT	CASSQRTTPNEKLFF
TRBV30	NA	TRBJ1-3	NA	TGTGCCTGGGCCCTGACTCGGGGGGCTGGAAACACCATATATTTT	CAWALTRGAGNTIYF
TRBV30	NA	TRBJ1-2	NA	TGTGCCTGGACGGAGCGGGGCAGCTATGGCTACACCTTC	CAWTERGSYGYTF